These T cell receptor beta chains were read from a single sample in a study of beta chain features in type 1 diabetes. Profiled with immunoSEQ multiplex PCR; TCRdb holds only in-frame clones, not every one. The sample comprises nearly 700,000 clones, around an eighth of which are singletons, and approximately 0.021% rests with the top ten. The specimen was naive CD4+ T cells from blood. These receptors were collected from a man younger than 35 with type 1 diabetes. Each CDR3 is given with its conserved first and last residue. D genes are given only for firm matches. Size values are once, few and many counts, or a class for expanded clones, and some rows have none.

D gene	V gene	clone size	CDR3 length	J gene	CDR3 protein	CDR3 DNA
.	TRBV18	few	17	TRBJ1-2	CASSPSILGEAMDGYTF	TGTGCCAGCTCACCGTCCATACTAGGGGAGGCTATGGATGGCTACACCTTC
TRBD1	TRBV11-2	few	12	TRBJ1-2	CASSLQGQGHFF	TGTGCCAGCAGCTTACAAGGACAGGGCCACTTCTTC
.	TRBV5-4	few	16	TRBJ1-2	CASSRPGGGLNYGYTF	TGTGCCAGCAGCCGCCCAGGTGGGGGCCTGAACTATGGCTACACCTTC
.	TRBV29-1	few	15	TRBJ2-3	CSVLVRRPAPDTQYF	TGCAGCGTTTTGGTACGGCGGCCGGCCCCAGATACGCAGTATTTT
.	TRBV5-5	few	15	TRBJ2-7	CASSLGPNSAYEQYF	TGTGCCAGCAGCCTAGGGCCGAACTCCGCCTACGAGCAGTACTTC
TRBD1	TRBV5-1	.	15	TRBJ1-4	CASSLDRGGGEKLFF	TGCGCCAGCAGCTTGGACAGGGGCGGTGGAGAAAAACTGTTTTTT
TRBD1	TRBV30	few	16	TRBJ2-6	CAWRDRGFSGANVLTF	TGTGCCTGGAGGGACAGGGGCTTCTCTGGGGCCAACGTCCTGACTTTC
TRBD1	TRBV28	.	14	TRBJ2-7	CASTRTGGLYEQYF	TGTGCCAGCACCCGGACAGGGGGTCTCTACGAGCAGTACTTC
.	TRBV2	.	15	TRBJ2-7	CASSERPDGAYEQYF	TGTGCCAGCAGTGAACGCCCCGACGGTGCCTACGAGCAGTACTTC
TRBD1	TRBV27	few	15	TRBJ2-1	CASILRQGANNEQFF	TGTGCCAGCATCCTTAGGCAGGGGGCCAACAATGAGCAGTTCTTC
.	TRBV11-3	.	13	TRBJ2-5	CASSLRVGETQYF	TGTGCCAGCAGCTTAAGGGTAGGGGAGACCCAGTACTTC
.	TRBV9	.	13	TRBJ1-1	CASSVVRGGEAFF	TGTGCCAGCAGCGTAGTCAGGGGAGGTGAAGCTTTCTTT
TRBD2	TRBV6-5	few	14	TRBJ2-7	CASTRTSGVYEQYF	TGTGCCAGCACCCGGACTAGCGGGGTCTACGAGCAGTACTTC
TRBD1	TRBV23-1	.	15	TRBJ1-2	CASSPARRGPDGYTF	TGCGCCAGCAGTCCGGCGCGCAGGGGGCCCGATGGCTACACCTTC
TRBD2	TRBV9	few	15	TRBJ2-5	CASSVSGGPQETQYF	TGTGCCAGCAGCGTGAGCGGGGGGCCCCAAGAGACCCAGTACTTC
.	TRBV29-1	few	14	TRBJ1-1	CSVTRQAQGTEAFF	TGCAGCGTTACCAGACAAGCCCAGGGCACTGAAGCTTTCTTT
TRBD2	TRBV27	.	13	TRBJ2-7	CASTLAGGYEQYF	TGTGCCAGCACCCTGGCGGGGGGCTACGAGCAGTACTTC
.	TRBV10-3	few	16	TRBJ2-1	CAISDQTGTVGDEQFF	TGTGCCATCAGTGACCAAACCGGGACCGTCGGGGATGAGCAGTTCTTC
.	TRBV28	many	10	TRBJ2-1	CASSYNEQFF	TGTGCCAGCAGTTACAATGAGCAGTTCTTC
.	TRBV7-9	.	14	TRBJ2-7	CASSSADSLYEQYF	TGTGCCAGCAGCTCCGCTGACAGTTTATACGAGCAGTACTTC
.	TRBV6-1	few	15	TRBJ2-7	CASSEPGSIFYEQYF	TGTGCCAGCAGTGAGCCGGGAAGCATATTCTACGAGCAGTACTTC
.	TRBV6-6	.	16	TRBJ1-6	CASSYSRTVPDSPLHF	TGTGCCAGCAGTTACTCGAGGACCGTACCAGATTCACCCCTCCACTTT
.	TRBV5-6	few	14	TRBJ1-6	CASSLAGTGSPLHF	TGTGCCAGCAGCTTGGCCGGGACTGGTTCACCCCTCCACTTT
.	TRBV19	few	13	TRBJ1-5	CASRGAGGQPQHF	TGTGCCAGTAGGGGGGCGGGAGGTCAGCCCCAGCATTTT
TRBD2	TRBV11-2	few	16	TRBJ2-3	CASSPMLAGGADTQYF	TGTGCCAGCAGCCCCATGCTAGCGGGGGGCGCAGATACGCAGTATTTT
.	TRBV9	few	17	TRBJ1-3	CASTAPGAEGSGNTIYF	TGTGCCAGCACCGCCCCCGGGGCCGAGGGATCTGGAAACACCATATATTTT
TRBD2	TRBV5-1	.	15	TRBJ2-3	CASSLTSGGPDTQYF	TGCGCCAGCAGCTTGACTAGCGGGGGGCCGGATACGCAGTATTTT
TRBD1	TRBV7-2	.	17	TRBJ1-1	CASSSPRTGGAKTEAFF	TGTGCCAGCAGCTCGCCTCGAACAGGGGGCGCGAAGACTGAAGCTTTCTTT
.	TRBV27	.	14	TRBJ2-7	CASSTTGTTYEQYF	TGTGCCAGCAGTACCACAGGGACCACCTACGAGCAGTACTTC
TRBD1	TRBV2	few	14	TRBJ2-7	CAGHRQGISSEQYF	TGTGCCGGACACCGACAGGGGATTTCTAGCGAGCAGTACTTC
.	TRBV19	few	14	TRBJ2-1	CASSTSSVNNEQFF	TGTGCCAGTAGTACCTCGTCTGTAAACAATGAGCAGTTCTTC
.	TRBV30	.	13	TRBJ1-1	CAWSPGKGPKAFF	TGTGCCTGGAGTCCAGGGAAGGGGCCAAAAGCTTTCTTT
.	TRBV13	.	16	TRBJ1-5	CASSYGGGNSNQPQHF	TGTGCCAGCAGCTATGGTGGAGGGAATAGCAATCAGCCCCAGCATTTT
.	TRBV29-1	few	13	TRBJ2-3	CSVEGGGPDTQYF	TGCAGCGTTGAGGGAGGGGGGCCAGATACGCAGTATTTT
.	TRBV2	few	14	TRBJ2-3	CASSVRAVTDTQYF	TGTGCCAGCAGTGTACGAGCGGTCACAGATACGCAGTATTTT
TRBD1	TRBV5-4	.	15	TRBJ2-5	CASSQGQPVRETQYF	TGTGCCAGCAGCCAGGGACAGCCCGTACGGGAGACCCAGTACTTC
.	TRBV10-3	.	11	TRBJ2-3	CAISASDTQYF	TGTGCCATCAGTGCGTCAGATACGCAGTATTTT
TRBD1	TRBV28	few	14	TRBJ1-2	CASSLGGTGGGYTF	TGTGCCAGCAGTTTAGGGGGGACAGGAGGTGGCTACACCTTC
TRBD1	TRBV7-2	.	14	TRBJ1-6	CASSPRGDGSPLHF	TGTGCCAGCAGCCCCAGGGGGGACGGTTCACCCCTCCACTTT
.	TRBV10-3	.	15	TRBJ1-2	CAISESRRDNYGYTF	TGTGCCATCAGTGAGTCCCGCAGAGACAACTATGGCTACACCTTC
.	TRBV10-3	.	13	TRBJ2-1	CAISEIGGNEQFF	TGTGCCATCAGTGAGATTGGGGGCAATGAGCAGTTCTTC
TRBD1	TRBV18	few	14	TRBJ1-1	CASSPRDRDNEAFF	TGTGCCAGCTCACCCAGGGACAGGGATAATGAAGCTTTCTTT
.	TRBV5-1	.	11	TRBJ1-1	CASSSNTEAFF	TGCGCCAGCAGCTCCAACACTGAAGCTTTCTTT
.	TRBV25-1	few	14	TRBJ2-3	CASSSGLNTDTQYF	TGTGCCAGCAGTTCCGGACTTAACACAGATACGCAGTATTTT
.	TRBV9	.	15	TRBJ2-3	CASSVLGAGPDTQYF	TGTGCCAGCAGCGTACTGGGGGCGGGACCAGATACGCAGTATTTT
.	TRBV7-2	.	15	TRBJ1-1	CASSFYQGSGTEAFF	TGTGCCAGCAGCTTCTATCAGGGAAGCGGCACTGAAGCTTTCTTT
TRBD1	TRBV6-1	few	14	TRBJ2-7	CAITDRAKAYEQYF	TGTGCCATCACGGACAGGGCCAAAGCCTACGAGCAGTACTTC
.	TRBV10-3	.	13	TRBJ1-4	CATQQGGIEKLFF	TGTGCCACCCAACAGGGAGGAATTGAAAAACTGTTTTTT
TRBD1	TRBV29-1	.	12	TRBJ1-5	CSAGQANQPQHF	TGCAGCGCGGGACAGGCCAATCAGCCCCAGCATTTT
.	TRBV4-1	.	15	TRBJ1-2	CASSQAGLQEGGYTF	TGCGCCAGCAGCCAAGCCGGACTCCAGGAGGGTGGCTACACCTTC
.	TRBV7-6	.	14	TRBJ2-7	CASSSSVAPYEQYF	TGTGCCAGCAGCTCTTCGGTGGCGCCCTACGAGCAGTACTTC
.	TRBV7-9	few	13	TRBJ1-6	CASSLAAGEALHF	TGTGCCAGCAGCTTAGCGGCAGGGGAGGCCCTCCACTTT
.	TRBV7-9	.	14	TRBJ2-7	CASSLLESSYEQYF	TGTGCCAGCAGCTTATTGGAAAGCTCCTACGAGCAGTACTTC
TRBD1	TRBV5-1	.	14	TRBJ1-5	CASSLTGKDQPQHF	TGCGCCAGCAGTTTGACAGGGAAGGATCAGCCCCAGCATTTT
.	TRBV5-1	.	14	TRBJ2-3	CASSSPPLTDTQYF	TGCGCCAGCAGCTCTCCTCCTCTAACAGATACGCAGTATTTT
.	TRBV6-6	.	14	TRBJ2-7	CASSAGGGLHEQYF	TGTGCCAGCAGTGCCGGAGGAGGTCTACACGAGCAGTACTTC
.	TRBV6-5	few	14	TRBJ2-1	CASSYSGPYNEQFF	TGTGCCAGCAGTTACTCAGGACCCTACAATGAGCAGTTCTTC
TRBD2	TRBV4-2	.	15	TRBJ2-2	CASSQDSSGGRELFF	TGTGCCAGCAGCCAAGATTCCAGCGGGGGGCGGGAGCTGTTTTTT
.	TRBV7-8	.	17	TRBJ1-6	CASSLASVLTLGSPLHF	TGTGCCAGCAGCTTAGCTAGCGTATTGACCTTGGGTTCACCCCTCCACTTT